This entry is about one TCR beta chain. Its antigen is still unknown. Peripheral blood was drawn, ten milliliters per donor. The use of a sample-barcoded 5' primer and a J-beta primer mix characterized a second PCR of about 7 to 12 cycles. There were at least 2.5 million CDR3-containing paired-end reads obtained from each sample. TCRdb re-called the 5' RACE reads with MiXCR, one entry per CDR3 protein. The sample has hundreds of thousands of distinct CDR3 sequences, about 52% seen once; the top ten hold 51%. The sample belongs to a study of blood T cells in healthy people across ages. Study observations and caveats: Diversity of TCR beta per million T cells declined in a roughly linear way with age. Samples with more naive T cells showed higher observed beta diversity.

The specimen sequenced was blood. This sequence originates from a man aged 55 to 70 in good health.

The CDR3 spells CASSSVDLEPDEQYF. CDR3 DNA: TGTGCCAGCAGCTCCGTCGACCTGGAGCCCGACGAGCAGTACTTC. The chain combines TRBV7-9 with TRBJ2-7; no clear D gene. The CDR3 sequence is 15 residues long. Germline CDR1 reads SEHNR; CDR2 reads FQNEAQ (reference sequence). V lost 4 bases and J lost 5, with 18 bases in between.